This TCR beta chain comes out of a study of shared clonotypes between healthy human individuals. Terminally differentiated effector memory CD45RA+ cells were excluded by CCR7 positive selection of CD45RO-negative cells. The donors were adults (healthy and HIV-negative) with no recent acute infections or vaccinations. Sorted-subset replicate PCRs used 200 to 250 ng DNA, around 27,000 T cell genomes. The method was immunoSEQ multiplex PCR; TCRdb's version includes in-frame clones alone and lacks a portion of them. The sample holds 2 million to 2.5 million clones, 85% to 95% seen once. CDR1 is SGDLS and CDR2 is YYNGEE in the germline V gene. The V and J ends lost 8 bases and 6 bases respectively, with 11 bases between them. The CDR3 covers 12 residues.

The TCR was taken from a man between 18 and 29 years old in good health. Some clones in this sample may be carry-over from other donors' samples. The chain couples TRBV9 to TRBJ2-2; possible D gene TRBD1, 6 bases. The sample comprised naive CD8+ T cells from PBMCs. CDR3 residues: CASSQGAGELFF. The CDR3 nucleotides are TGTGCCAGTTCACAGGGAGCCGGGGAGCTGTTTTTT. Full variable domain (missing parts from reference TRBV9 and TRBJ2-2): DSGVTQTPKHLITATGQRVTLRCSPRSGDLSVYWYQQSLDQGLQFLIQYYNGEERAKGNILERFSAQQFPDLHSELNLSSLELGDSALYFCASSQGAGELFFGEGSRLTVL.